These T cell receptor beta chains were read from a single sample in a study of cytotoxic CD8 clonotypes in ibrutinib-treated CLL. Assay used: immunoSEQ multiplex PCR; TCRdb lists only in-frame clones, some missing. This table holds 250,000 to 350,000 clones, 60% to 80% found once. The sample consisted of PBMCs, taken at disease progression, from a patient treated with ibrutinib. Source of these receptors: a human donor with chronic lymphocytic leukemia. Each CDR3 is given with its conserved first and last residue. D genes are given only for firm matches. Expanded clones are given a class, and other clones once, few, many or no size at all.

TGTGCCACCAGCCCTTACTATGGCTACACCTTC	CATSPYYGYTF	TRBJ1-2	TRBV15	-	-
TGTGCCAGCAGGGCCAGGGTATCTGGGGCCAACGTCCTGACTTTC	CASRARVSGANVLTF	TRBJ2-6	TRBV2	-	-
TGTGCCAGCAGCTTAGGGCTGGGCACAGATACGCAGTATTTT	CASSLGLGTDTQYF	TRBJ2-3	TRBV7-6	-	-
TGTGCCAGCAGCTTAGGCCCGCAGGGATTGGGGGCCAACGTCCTGACTTTC	CASSLGPQGLGANVLTF	TRBJ2-6	TRBV13	-	-
TGTGCCAGCGGAAGGGACAGGGGCATCAATCAGCCCCAGCATTTT	CASGRDRGINQPQHF	TRBJ1-5	TRBV27	few	TRBD1
TGTGCCAGCAGCTACGGACAGAGCAACTACGAGCAGTACTTC	CASSYGQSNYEQYF	TRBJ2-7	TRBV9	-	-
TGTGCCAGCAGCTTGGGTTTGGGAACTGAAGCTTTCTTT	CASSLGLGTEAFF	TRBJ1-1	TRBV5-6	-	-
TGTGCCAGCAGCGTAGAGGTGTGGAACTCCTACAATGAGCAGTTCTTC	CASSVEVWNSYNEQFF	TRBJ2-1	TRBV9	-	-
TGTGCCAGCAGAGGAGATCCGGGACAGGCAAACTATGGCTACACCTTC	CASRGDPGQANYGYTF	TRBJ1-2	TRBV25-1	once	TRBD1
TGTGCCAATCTAGCGGGGGGCTACAATGAGCAGTTCTTC	CANLAGGYNEQFF	TRBJ2-1	TRBV2	-	TRBD2
TGTGCCAGCAGCTTGGATGCTAGCGGGAGACTGTACGAGCAGTACTTC	CASSLDASGRLYEQYF	TRBJ2-7	TRBV5-5	-	TRBD2
TGCGCCAGCAGCTTGTATCAGGGGGCGAACAAGCGCGGCTATGGCTACACCTTC	CASSLYQGANKRGYGYTF	TRBJ1-2	TRBV5-1	-	TRBD1
TGTGCCAGCAGCACCTTCGTCATTAACACCGGGGAGCTGTTTTTT	CASSTFVINTGELFF	TRBJ2-2	TRBV9	-	-
TGTGCCAGCTCACAAGACACCCCGGTCACCGGGGAGCTGTTTTTT	CASSQDTPVTGELFF	TRBJ2-2	TRBV18	-	-
TGTGCCAGCAGCCCAAAGGGGGTTTTCAGCTATGGCTACACCTTC	CASSPKGVFSYGYTF	TRBJ1-2	TRBV6-1	-	-
TGTGCCAGCAGCTTAGGCGTCACGGGGGGGACAGATACGCAGTATTTT	CASSLGVTGGTDTQYF	TRBJ2-3	TRBV11-1	-	TRBD2
TGTGCCAGCAGCCTAAGTGCGGGACAGAAGGACGAGCAGTACTTC	CASSLSAGQKDEQYF	TRBJ2-7	TRBV4-2	-	-
TGCGCCAGCAGCCCCTACGGGGGTCACGAGCAGTACTTC	CASSPYGGHEQYF	TRBJ2-7	TRBV5-1	-	-
TGTGCCAGCAGCGCAAAAGATGGTCAAGAGACCCAGTACTTC	CASSAKDGQETQYF	TRBJ2-5	TRBV11-1	-	-
TGTGCCAGCAGCTCAACCGGGCCCCCCTACGAGCAGTACTTC	CASSSTGPPYEQYF	TRBJ2-7	TRBV7-2	once	-
TGTGCCAGCTCACCCCCTAACGGGAGGCAAGATACGCAGTATTTT	CASSPPNGRQDTQYF	TRBJ2-3	TRBV18	-	TRBD2
TGTGCCAGTAGCAGTGGAATATACAATGAGCAGTTCTTC	CASSSGIYNEQFF	TRBJ2-1	TRBV19	-	-